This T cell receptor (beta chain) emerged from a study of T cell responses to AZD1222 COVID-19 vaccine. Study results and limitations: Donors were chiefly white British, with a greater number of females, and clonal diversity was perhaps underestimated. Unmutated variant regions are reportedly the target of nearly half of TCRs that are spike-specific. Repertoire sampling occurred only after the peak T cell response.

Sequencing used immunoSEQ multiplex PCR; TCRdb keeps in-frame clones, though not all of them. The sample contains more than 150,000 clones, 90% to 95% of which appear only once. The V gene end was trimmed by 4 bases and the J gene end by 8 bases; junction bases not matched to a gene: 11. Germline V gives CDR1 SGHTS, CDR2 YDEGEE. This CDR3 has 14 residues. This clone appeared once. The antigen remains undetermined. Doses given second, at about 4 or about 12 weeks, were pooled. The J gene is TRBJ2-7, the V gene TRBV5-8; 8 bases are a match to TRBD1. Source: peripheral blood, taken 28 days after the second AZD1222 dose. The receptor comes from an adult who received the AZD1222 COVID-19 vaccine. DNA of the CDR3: TGTGCCAGCAGCCAAACGACAGGGGAGGACAAGCAGTACTTC. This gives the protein CASSQTTGEDKQYF.